This T cell receptor beta chain was recovered during a study of blood T cells in healthy people across ages. CDR1 is LGHNT and CDR2 is FRNRAP in the germline V gene. Between the trimmed V and J ends, which lost 3 bases and 0 bases, there was a span of 8 bases. This CDR3 comprises 14 residues. Primers used in a second PCR of roughly 7 to 11 cycles were a sample-barcoded 5' primer and a J-beta primer mix. TCRdb reprocessed the 5' RACE reads via MiXCR and lists one record per CDR3 protein. This sample carries 1 million to 1.2 million distinct CDR3 sequences, 35% to 40% of them seen once, and the ten largest clones take about an eighth. With respect to this clonotype: Its antigen is unidentified.

Those donating, healthy Caucasian individuals from Russia, were aged about 6 to 95. Study-level results: Without sorted subsets, naive and antigen-experienced compartments could not be conclusively compared.

The chain recombines TRBV12-5 with TRBJ1-2; D uncertain. This sequence was found in a man between 18 and 35 years old in good health. The sample was blood. The CDR3 sequence: CASGFFLANYGYTF. CDR3 sequence (DNA): TGTGCTAGTGGTTTCTTTCTGGCTAACTATGGCTACACCTTC.